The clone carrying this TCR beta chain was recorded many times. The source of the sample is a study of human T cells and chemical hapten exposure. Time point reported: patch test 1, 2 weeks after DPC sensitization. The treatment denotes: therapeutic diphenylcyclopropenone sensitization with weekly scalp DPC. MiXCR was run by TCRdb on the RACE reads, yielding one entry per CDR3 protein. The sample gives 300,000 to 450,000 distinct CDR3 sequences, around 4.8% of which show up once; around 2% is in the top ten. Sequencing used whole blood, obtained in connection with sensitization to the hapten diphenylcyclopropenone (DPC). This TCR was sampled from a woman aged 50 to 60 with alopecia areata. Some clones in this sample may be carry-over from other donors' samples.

This CDR3 is CASRGTAGANVLTF. The CDR3 DNA follows: TGTGCCAGCCGGGGGACAGCTGGGGCCAACGTCCTGACTTTC. V usage is TRBV6-5 and J usage is TRBJ2-6; D is perhaps TRBD1 (7 bases). This CDR3 spans 14 amino acids. The germline gives CDR1 MNHEY, CDR2 SVGAGI. Trimming stripped 8 bases from V and 2 bases from J, with 10 bases between.